This T cell receptor (beta chain) was sequenced during a study of blood T cell repertoires in COVID-19. Per the germline V gene, CDR1 is SNHLY and CDR2 is FYNNEI. Trimming stripped 8 bases from V and 2 bases from J, with 11 bases between. CDR3 length equals 13 residues. Profiling relied on immunoSEQ multiplex PCR, and the TCRdb table lists in-frame clones only, not all of them. The repertoire holds around 50,000 clones, with almost 80% as singletons. The chain joins TRBV2 to TRBJ2-3; D is possibly TRBD2 (5 bases). The TCR sequence derives from a woman aged 45 to 65 with acute COVID-19. Sequencing was performed on PBMCs or T cells enriched from blood (not recorded which). CDR3 amino acids: CASVRGFTDTQYF. For the CDR3, the DNA is TGTGCCAGCGTCCGGGGATTCACAGATACGCAGTATTTT.